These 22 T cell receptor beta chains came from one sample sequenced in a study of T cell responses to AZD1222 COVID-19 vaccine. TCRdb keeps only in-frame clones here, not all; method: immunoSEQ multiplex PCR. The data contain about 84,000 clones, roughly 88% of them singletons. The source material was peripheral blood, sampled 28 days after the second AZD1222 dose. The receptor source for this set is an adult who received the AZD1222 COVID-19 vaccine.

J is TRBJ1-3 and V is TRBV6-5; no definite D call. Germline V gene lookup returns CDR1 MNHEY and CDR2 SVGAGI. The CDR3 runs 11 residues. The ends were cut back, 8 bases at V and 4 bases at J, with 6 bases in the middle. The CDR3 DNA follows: TGTGCCAGCGGCTACGGAAACACCATATATTTT. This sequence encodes CASGYGNTIYF.

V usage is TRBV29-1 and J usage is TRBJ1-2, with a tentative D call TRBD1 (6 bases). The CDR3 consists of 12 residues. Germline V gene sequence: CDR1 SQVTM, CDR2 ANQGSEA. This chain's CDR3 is CTVTGTIYGYTF. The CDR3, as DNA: TGCACCGTGACCGGGACAATCTATGGCTACACCTTC.

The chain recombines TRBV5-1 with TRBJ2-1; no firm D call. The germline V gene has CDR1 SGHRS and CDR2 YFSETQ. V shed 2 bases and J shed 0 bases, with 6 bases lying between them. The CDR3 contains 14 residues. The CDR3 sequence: CASSFRPSYNEQFF. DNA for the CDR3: TGCGCCAGCAGCTTCCGCCCCTCCTACAATGAGCAGTTCTTC.

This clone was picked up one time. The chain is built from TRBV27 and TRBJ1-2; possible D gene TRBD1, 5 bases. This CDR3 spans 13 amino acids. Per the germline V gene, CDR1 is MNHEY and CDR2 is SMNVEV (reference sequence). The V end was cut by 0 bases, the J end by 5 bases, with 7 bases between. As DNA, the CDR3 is TGTGCCAGCAGTTTATCAGGGGTTTATGGCTACACCTTC. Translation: CASSLSGVYGYTF.

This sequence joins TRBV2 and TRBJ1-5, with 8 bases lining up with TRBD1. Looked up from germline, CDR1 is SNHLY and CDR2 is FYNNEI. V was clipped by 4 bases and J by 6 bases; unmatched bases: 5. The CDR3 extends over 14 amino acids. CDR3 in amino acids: CASSGQGSGQPQHF. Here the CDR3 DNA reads TGTGCCAGCAGTGGACAGGGGTCGGGTCAGCCCCAGCATTTT.

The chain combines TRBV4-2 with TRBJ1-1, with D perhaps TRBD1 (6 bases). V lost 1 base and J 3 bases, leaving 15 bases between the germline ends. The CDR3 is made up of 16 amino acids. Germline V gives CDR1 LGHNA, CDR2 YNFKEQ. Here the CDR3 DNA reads TGTGCCAGCAGCCAAGTTTATGGACAGACGTACACTGAAGCTTTCTTT. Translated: CASSQVYGQTYTEAFF.

In nucleotides, the CDR3 is TGTGCCAGCAGGGACAGGGGGACTGAAAAACTGTTTTTT. Encoded protein: CASRDRGTEKLFF. The rearrangement links TRBV6-5 to TRBJ1-4; TRBD1 agrees at 10 bases. V dropped 6 bases and J dropped 7; count of bases not matched to a gene: 2. The V gene's germline CDR1 is MNHEY and CDR2 SVGAGI. This CDR3 has 13 residues.

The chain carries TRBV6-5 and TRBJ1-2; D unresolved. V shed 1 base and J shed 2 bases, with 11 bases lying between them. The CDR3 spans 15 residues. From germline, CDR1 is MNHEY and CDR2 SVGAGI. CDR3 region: CASSYWAGNNYGYTF. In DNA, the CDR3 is TGTGCCAGCAGTTACTGGGCAGGTAACAACTATGGCTACACCTTC.

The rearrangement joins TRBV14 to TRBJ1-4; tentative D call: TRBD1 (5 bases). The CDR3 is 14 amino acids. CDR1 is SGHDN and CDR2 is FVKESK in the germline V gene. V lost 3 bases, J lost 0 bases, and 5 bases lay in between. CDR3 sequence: CASSHRATNEKLFF. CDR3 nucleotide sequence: TGTGCCAGCAGCCACAGGGCAACTAATGAAAAACTGTTTTTT.

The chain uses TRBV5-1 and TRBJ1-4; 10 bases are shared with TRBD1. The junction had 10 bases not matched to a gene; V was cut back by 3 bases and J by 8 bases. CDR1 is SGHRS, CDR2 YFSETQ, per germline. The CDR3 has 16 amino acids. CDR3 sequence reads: CASSSTPGQGREKLFF. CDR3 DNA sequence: TGCGCCAGCAGCTCAACCCCGGGACAGGGGCGGGAAAAACTGTTTTTT.

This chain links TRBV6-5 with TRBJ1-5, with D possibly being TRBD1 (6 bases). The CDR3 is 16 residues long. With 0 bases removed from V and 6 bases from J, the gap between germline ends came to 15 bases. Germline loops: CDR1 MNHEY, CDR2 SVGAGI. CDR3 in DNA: TGTGCCAGCAGTTACTCCGGAAGAGGGGGTACTCAGCCCCAGCATTTT. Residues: CASSYSGRGGTQPQHF.

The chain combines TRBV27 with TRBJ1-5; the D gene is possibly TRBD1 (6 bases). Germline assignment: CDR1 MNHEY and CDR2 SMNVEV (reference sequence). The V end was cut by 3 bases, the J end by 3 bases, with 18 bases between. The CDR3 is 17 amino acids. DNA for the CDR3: TGTGCCAGCAGTTTTTCCCCCCCAGGGGTGGCCAATCAGCCCCAGCATTTT. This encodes CASSFSPPGVANQPQHF.

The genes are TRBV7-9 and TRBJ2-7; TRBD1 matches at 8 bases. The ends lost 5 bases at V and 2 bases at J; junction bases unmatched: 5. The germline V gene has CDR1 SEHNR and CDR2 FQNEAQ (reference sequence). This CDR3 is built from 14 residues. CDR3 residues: CASSQGAIPYEQYF. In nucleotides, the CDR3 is TGTGCCAGCAGCCAGGGGGCCATCCCCTACGAGCAGTACTTC.

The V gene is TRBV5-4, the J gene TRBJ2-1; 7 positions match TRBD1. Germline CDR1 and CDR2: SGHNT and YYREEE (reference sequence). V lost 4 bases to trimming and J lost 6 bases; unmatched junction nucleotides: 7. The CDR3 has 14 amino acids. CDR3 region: CASSILDRANEQFF. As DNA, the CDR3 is TGTGCCAGCAGCATCCTCGACAGGGCCAATGAGCAGTTCTTC.

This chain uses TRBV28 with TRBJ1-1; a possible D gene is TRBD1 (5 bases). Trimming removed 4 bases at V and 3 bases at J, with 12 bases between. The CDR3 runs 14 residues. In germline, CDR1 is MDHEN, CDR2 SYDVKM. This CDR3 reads CASSSHGGDTEAFF. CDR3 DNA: TGTGCCAGCAGTTCCCATGGGGGAGACACTGAAGCTTTCTTT. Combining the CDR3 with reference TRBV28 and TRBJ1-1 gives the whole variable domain DVKVTQSSRYLVKRTGEKVFLECVQDMDHENMFWYRQDPGLGLRLIYFSYDVKMKEKGDIPEGYSVSREKKERFSLILESASTNQTSMYLCASSSHGGDTEAFFGQGTRLTVV.

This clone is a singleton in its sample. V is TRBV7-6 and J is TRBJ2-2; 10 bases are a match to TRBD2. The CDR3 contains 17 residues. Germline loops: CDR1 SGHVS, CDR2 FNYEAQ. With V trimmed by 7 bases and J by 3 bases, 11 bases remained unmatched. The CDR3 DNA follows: TGTGCCAGCAAACGGACTAGCGGAGGGGGTGACACCGGGGAGCTGTTTTTT. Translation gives CASKRTSGGGDTGELFF.

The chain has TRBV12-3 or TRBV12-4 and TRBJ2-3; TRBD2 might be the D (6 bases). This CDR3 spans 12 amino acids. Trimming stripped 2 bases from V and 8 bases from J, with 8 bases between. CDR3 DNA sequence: TGTGCCAGCAGTTTATCCGGGGGTACGCAGTATTTT. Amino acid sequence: CASSLSGGTQYF.

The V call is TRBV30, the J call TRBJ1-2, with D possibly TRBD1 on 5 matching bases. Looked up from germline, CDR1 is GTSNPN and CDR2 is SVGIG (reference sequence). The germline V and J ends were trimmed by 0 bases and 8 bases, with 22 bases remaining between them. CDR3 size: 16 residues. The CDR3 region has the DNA TGTGCCTGGAGTGTAGGTGGAGGGGACTTCTTAGGGGGCTACACCTTC. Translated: CAWSVGGGDFLGGYTF.

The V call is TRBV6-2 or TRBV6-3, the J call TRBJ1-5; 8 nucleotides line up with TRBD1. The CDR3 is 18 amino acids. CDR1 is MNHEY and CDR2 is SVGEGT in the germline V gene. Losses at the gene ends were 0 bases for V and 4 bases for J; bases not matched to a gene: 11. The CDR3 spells CASSYSTGTGGDNQPQHF. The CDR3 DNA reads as TGTGCCAGCAGTTACTCTACCGGGACAGGAGGGGATAATCAGCCCCAGCATTTT.

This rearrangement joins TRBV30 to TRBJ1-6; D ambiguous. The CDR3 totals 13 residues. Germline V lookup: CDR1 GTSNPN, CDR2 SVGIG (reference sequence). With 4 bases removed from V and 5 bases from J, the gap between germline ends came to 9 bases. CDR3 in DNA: TGTGCCTGGACTCAATCTGATAATTCACCCCTCCACTTT. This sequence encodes CAWTQSDNSPLHF.

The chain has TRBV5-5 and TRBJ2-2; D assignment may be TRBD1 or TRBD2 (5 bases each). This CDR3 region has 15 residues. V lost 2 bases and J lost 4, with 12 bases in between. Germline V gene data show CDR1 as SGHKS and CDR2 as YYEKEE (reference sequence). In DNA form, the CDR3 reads TGTGCCAGCAGCTTAAATCACGGGGCCACCGGGGAGCTGTTTTTT. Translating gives CASSLNHGATGELFF.

In nucleotides, the CDR3 is TGTGCCAGCAGCTTTCCACCGGGGGGGGACTACCAAGAGACCCAGTACTTC. Its translation: CASSFPPGGDYQETQYF. The J gene is TRBJ2-5, the V gene TRBV7-6, with 8 bases that match TRBD2. The germline V gene has CDR1 SGHVS and CDR2 FNYEAQ. J was trimmed by 0 bases and V by 3 bases; bases with no gene match: 9. The length of the CDR3 is 17 residues.